A selection of T cell receptor beta chains follows, all from one sample in a study of graft-versus-host responses after intestinal transplantation. The table came from immunoSEQ multiplex PCR; TCRdb's copy has only in-frame clones and leaves some out. This sample has 95,000 or so clones, with around 90% found just once. This sample comprised PBMCs, obtained around 450 days after intestinal transplant. Source of these receptors: a human patient who received an intestinal transplant, so some T cells may come from the graft donor. The CDR3 runs from the conserved cysteine through the conserved F or W. The D gene is left open where the match is weak. Rows give clone size only sometimes, using once, few, many, or a class for an expanded clone.

>TRBD1|.|TRBJ1-4|TRBV5-8|16
TGTGCCAGCAGCATCGGACAGGGGGCAACTAATGAAAAACTGTTTTTT
CASSIGQGATNEKLFF
>.|.|TRBJ1-2|TRBV19|15
TGTGCCAGTAGTATTTCGCGGCAGCTCCCCTATGGCTACACCTTC
CASSISRQLPYGYTF
>.|.|TRBJ1-1|TRBV19|13
TGTGCCAGTAGTACGGGACAGAACACTGAAGCTTTCTTT
CASSTGQNTEAFF
>.|.|TRBJ2-5|TRBV6-5|15
TGTGCCAGCAGTTACTCTGGGGGATACCAAGAGACCCAGTACTTC
CASSYSGGYQETQYF
>.|.|TRBJ1-5|TRBV4-1|13
TGCGCCAGCAGCCAGGAGACATATCAGCCCCAGCATTTT
CASSQETYQPQHF
>.|.|TRBJ1-2|TRBV5-1|12
TGCGCCAGCAGCTTAGGGGCTCAGGGCTACACCTTC
CASSLGAQGYTF
>.|.|TRBJ1-1|TRBV6-6|14
TGTGCCAGCAGTTACTCAATCGGCTCTCTTGAAGCTTTCTTT
CASSYSIGSLEAFF
>TRBD2|few|TRBJ2-5|TRBV5-4|15
TGTGCCAGCAGCTTGTTGCCGGGGGGGGAAGAGACCCAGTACTTC
CASSLLPGGEETQYF
>.|.|TRBJ2-5|TRBV4-2|15
TGTGCCAGCAGCCAACTCCGGGGCTGGGGGGAGACCCAGTACTTC
CASSQLRGWGETQYF
>TRBD1|.|TRBJ1-5|TRBV5-1|15
TGCGCCAGCAGTGTCGGGACAGGCCTCAATCAGCCCCAGCATTTT
CASSVGTGLNQPQHF
>.|.|TRBJ2-5|TRBV2|13
TGTGCCAGCAGTGGGGACGCCCAAGAGACCCAGTACTTC
CASSGDAQETQYF
>TRBD1|.|TRBJ1-1|TRBV5-1|14
TGCGCCAGCAGCTTTCCAGGGGGCTCGGGTGAAGCTTTCTTT
CASSFPGGSGEAFF